Shown below are 6 T cell receptor beta chains from a single sample sequenced in a study of vaccination and CD4 T cells after COVID-19. The sample's time point: late sampling 161 to 241 days after vaccination in a few convalescent patients. TCRdb reprocessed the PCR reads with MiXCR, giving one entry per CDR3 protein. The sample lists some 28,000 distinct CDR3 sequences; about half were seen once. This specimen consisted of CD4+ T cells from blood, obtained about 7 months after SARS-CoV-2 vaccination. The source is a human donor who had recovered from COVID-19.

CDR3 loop: CSAMGTGGSYEQYF. CDR3 bases: TGCAGTGCTATGGGGACAGGGGGAAGCTACGAGCAGTACTTC. The rearrangement joins TRBV20-1 to TRBJ2-7; 11 bases are a match to TRBD1. Germline V gene lookup returns CDR1 DFQATT and CDR2 SNEGSKA (reference sequence). There are 14 residues in the CDR3. The J segment lost 3 bases and the V segment lost 4 bases, leaving 5 bases of the junction unmatched.

This chain joins TRBV7-6 and TRBJ2-3, with 11 bases lining up with TRBD2. Looked up from germline, CDR1 is SGHVS and CDR2 is FNYEAQ. J was trimmed by 0 bases and V by 3 bases; bases with no gene match: 8. This CDR3 has 18 residues. The CDR3 DNA reads as TGTGCCAGCAGCTTCTTAGCGGGAGGGACCACTAGCACAGATACGCAGTATTTT. This encodes CASSFLAGGTTSTDTQYF.

V is TRBV7-6 and J is TRBJ2-7; a possible D gene is TRBD1 (6 bases). In germline, CDR1 is SGHVS, CDR2 FNYEAQ. The CDR3 is 14 amino acids. Trimming took 4 bases from V and 2 from J, leaving 12 bases between them. The DNA for the CDR3 is TGTGCCAGCAGCTATACACAGGGAACCTACGAGCAGTACTTC. This sequence encodes CASSYTQGTYEQYF. The variable domain in full, with the rest retrieved from reference TRBV7-6 and TRBJ2-7, is GAGVSQSPRYKVTKRGQDVALRCDPISGHVSLYWYRQALGQGPEFLTYFNYEAQQDKSGLPNDRFSAERPEGSISTLTIQRTEQRDSAMYRCASSYTQGTYEQYFGPGTRLTVT.

A remark on this clonotype: One end of the junction varies from germline; a read error may be responsible. The gene calls are TRBV19 and TRBJ2-1; 10 bases match TRBD2. Germline CDR1 reads LNHDA; CDR2 reads SQIVND (reference sequence). This CDR3 comprises 16 residues. The CDR3 sequence is CASSMSWASGGNEQFF. Here the CDR3 DNA reads TGTGCGAGTAGTATGTCTTGGGCTAGCGGGGGCAATGAGCAGTTCTTC.

The chain employs TRBV7-9 and TRBJ1-2, with D perhaps matching TRBD1 (6 bases). V gave up 5 bases and J gave up 2 bases, with 15 bases separating them. CDR1 is SEHNR and CDR2 is FQNEAQ in the germline V gene (reference sequence). This CDR3 comprises 15 residues. The CDR3 region has the DNA TGTGCCAGCAGCCCTTGGGGGGGGGCGAACTATGGCTACACCTTC. Translation gives CASSPWGGANYGYTF.

The chain joins TRBV7-2 to TRBJ2-7; TRBD2 matches 13 bases. Unmatched junction bases numbered 3, after V lost 1 base and J lost 6 bases. This CDR3 has 15 amino acids. Germline-derived CDR1 and CDR2 are SGHTA and FQGNSA. CDR3 protein: CASSLVGTSGVEQYF. The CDR3 DNA reads TGTGCCAGCAGCTTAGTTGGGACTAGCGGGGTCGAGCAGTACTTC.